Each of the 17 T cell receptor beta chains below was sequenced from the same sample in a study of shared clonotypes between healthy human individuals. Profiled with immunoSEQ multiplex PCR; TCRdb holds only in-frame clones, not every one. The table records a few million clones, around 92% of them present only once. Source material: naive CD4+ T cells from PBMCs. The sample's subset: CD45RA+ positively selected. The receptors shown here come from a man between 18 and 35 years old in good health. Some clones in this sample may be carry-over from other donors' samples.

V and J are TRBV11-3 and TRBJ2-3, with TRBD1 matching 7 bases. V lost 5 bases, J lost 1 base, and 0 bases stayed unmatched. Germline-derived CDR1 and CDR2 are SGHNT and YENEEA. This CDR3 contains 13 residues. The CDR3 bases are TGTGCCAGCAGCGGACAGGGCACAGATACGCAGTATTTT. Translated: CASSGQGTDTQYF.

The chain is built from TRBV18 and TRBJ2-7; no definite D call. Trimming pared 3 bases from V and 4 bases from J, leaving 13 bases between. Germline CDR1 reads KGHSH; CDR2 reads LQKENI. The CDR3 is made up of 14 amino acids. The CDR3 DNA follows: TGTGCCAGCTCACCGTTCTCTGAAGCTTACGAGCAGTACTTC. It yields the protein CASSPFSEAYEQYF.

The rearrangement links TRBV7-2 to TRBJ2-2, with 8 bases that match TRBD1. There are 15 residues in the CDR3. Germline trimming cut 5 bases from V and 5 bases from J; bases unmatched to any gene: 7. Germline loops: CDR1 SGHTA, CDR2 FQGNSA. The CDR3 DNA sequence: TGTGCCAGCAGCATCGGACAGGGTTTGACCGGGGAGCTGTTTTTT. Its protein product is CASSIGQGLTGELFF.

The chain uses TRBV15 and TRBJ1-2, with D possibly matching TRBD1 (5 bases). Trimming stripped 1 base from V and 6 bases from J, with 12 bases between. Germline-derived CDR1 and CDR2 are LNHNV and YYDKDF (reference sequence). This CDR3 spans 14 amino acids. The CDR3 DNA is TGTGCCACCAGCAGAGCAGGGAAGACGGATGGCTACACCTTC. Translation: CATSRAGKTDGYTF.

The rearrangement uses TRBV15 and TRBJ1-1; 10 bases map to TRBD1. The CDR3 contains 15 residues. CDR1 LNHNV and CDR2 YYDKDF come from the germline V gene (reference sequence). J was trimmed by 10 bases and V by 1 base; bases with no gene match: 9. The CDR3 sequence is CATSRGGTGVFGAFF. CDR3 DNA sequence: TGTGCCACCAGCAGAGGGGGGACAGGGGTGTTCGGAGCTTTCTTT.

CDR3 bases: TGTGCCAGCAACCGGGAACACTATGGCTACACCTTC. Residues: CASNREHYGYTF. The chain recombines TRBV9 with TRBJ1-2; D is unclear. The V end was cut by 6 bases, the J end by 3 bases, with 9 bases between. This CDR3 spans 12 amino acids. Germline CDR1 and CDR2: SGDLS and YYNGEE.

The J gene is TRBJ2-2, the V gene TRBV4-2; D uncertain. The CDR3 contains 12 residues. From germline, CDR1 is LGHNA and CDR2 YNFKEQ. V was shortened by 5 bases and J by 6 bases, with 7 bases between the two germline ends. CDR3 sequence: CASSVGPGELFF. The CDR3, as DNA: TGTGCCAGCAGCGTAGGTCCCGGGGAGCTGTTTTTT.

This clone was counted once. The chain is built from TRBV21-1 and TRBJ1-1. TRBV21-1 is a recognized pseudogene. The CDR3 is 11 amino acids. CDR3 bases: TGTGCCAGCAGTGAGGGACTGAGTGCTTTCTTT. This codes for CASSEGLSAFF.

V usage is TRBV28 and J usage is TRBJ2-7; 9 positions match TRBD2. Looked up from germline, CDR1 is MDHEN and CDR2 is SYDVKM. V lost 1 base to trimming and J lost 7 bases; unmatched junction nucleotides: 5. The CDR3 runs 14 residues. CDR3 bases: TGTGCCAGCAGTTTATCGGGACTAGCCTGGGAGCAGTACTTC. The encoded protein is CASSLSGLAWEQYF.

The DNA for the CDR3 is TGCAGCGCCTTGACAGGGCAGGAGTCCCAGCATTTT. It is translated as CSALTGQESQHF. This sequence joins TRBV29-1 and TRBJ1-5; TRBD1 matches at 7 bases. Germline V CDR1 and CDR2: SQVTM, ANQGSEA. Unmatched junction bases numbered 11, after V lost 7 bases and J lost 11 bases. The CDR3 is 12 amino acids.

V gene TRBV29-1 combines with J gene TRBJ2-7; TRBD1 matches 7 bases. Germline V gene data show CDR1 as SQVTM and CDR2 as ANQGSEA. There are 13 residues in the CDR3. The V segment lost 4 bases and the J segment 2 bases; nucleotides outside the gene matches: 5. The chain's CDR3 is CSVAQGGPYEQYF. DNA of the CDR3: TGCAGCGTTGCCCAAGGGGGCCCCTACGAGCAGTACTTC.

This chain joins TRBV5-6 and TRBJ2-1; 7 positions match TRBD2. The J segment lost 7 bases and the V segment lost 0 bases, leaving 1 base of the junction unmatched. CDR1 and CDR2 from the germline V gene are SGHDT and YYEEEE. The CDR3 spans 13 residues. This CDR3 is CASSLVGGNEQFF. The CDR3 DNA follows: TGTGCCAGCAGCTTGGTGGGGGGGAATGAGCAGTTCTTC.

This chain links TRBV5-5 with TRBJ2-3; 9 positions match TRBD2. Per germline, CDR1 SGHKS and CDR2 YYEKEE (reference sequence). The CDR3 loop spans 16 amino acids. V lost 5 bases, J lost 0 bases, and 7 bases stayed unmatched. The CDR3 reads CASRQTSGASTDTQYF. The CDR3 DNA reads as TGTGCCAGCAGACAGACTAGCGGAGCTAGCACAGATACGCAGTATTTT.

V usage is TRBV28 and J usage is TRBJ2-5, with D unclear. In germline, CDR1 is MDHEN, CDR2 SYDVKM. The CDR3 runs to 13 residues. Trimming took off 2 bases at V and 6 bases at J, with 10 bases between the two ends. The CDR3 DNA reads TGTGCCAGCAGTTTACTGAGTCCGAAGACCCAGTACTTC. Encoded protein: CASSLLSPKTQYF.

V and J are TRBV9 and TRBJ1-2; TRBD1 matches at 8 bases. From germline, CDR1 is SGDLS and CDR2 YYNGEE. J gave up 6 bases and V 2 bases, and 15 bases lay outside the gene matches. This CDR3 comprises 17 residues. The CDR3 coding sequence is TGTGCCAGCAGCGTTAGAGGATTAGGGCCCAGGGGGCATGGCTACACCTTC. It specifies CASSVRGLGPRGHGYTF.

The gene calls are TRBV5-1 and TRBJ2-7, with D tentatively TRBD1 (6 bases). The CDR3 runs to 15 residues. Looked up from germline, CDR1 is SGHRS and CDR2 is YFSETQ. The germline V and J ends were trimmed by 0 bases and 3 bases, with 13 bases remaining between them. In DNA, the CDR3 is TGCGCCAGCAGCTTGGGCACAGGGTCCGGCTACGAGCAGTACTTC. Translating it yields CASSLGTGSGYEQYF.

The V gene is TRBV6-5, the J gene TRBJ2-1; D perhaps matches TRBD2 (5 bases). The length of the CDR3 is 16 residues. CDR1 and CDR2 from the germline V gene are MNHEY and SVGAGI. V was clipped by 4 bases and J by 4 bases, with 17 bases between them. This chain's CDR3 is CASSSAGLARYNEQFF. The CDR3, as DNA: TGTGCCAGCAGTTCCGCGGGTCTCGCCCGTTACAATGAGCAGTTCTTC.